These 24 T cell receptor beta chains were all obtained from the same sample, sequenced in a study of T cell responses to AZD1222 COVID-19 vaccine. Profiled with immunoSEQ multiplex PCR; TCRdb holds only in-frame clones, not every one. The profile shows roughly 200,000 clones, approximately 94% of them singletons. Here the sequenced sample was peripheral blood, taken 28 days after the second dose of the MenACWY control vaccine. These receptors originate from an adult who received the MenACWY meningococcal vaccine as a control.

CDR3 DNA sequence: TGTGCCAGCAGCTTGGAACAGGGGGCTCTCTCCTACAATGAGCAGTTCTTC. It is translated as CASSLEQGALSYNEQFF. The V call is TRBV5-4, the J call TRBJ2-1; TRBD1 matches at 9 bases. This CDR3 has 17 residues. The V gene's germline CDR1 is SGHNT and CDR2 YYREEE (reference sequence). Trimming cost V 0 bases and J 0 bases; bases outside gene matches: 4.

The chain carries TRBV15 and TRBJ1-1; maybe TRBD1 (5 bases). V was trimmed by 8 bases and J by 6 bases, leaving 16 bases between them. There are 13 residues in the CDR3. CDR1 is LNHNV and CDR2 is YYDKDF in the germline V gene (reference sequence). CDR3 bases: TGTGCCACCGGGGGAGGCAGGCGTTCTGAAGCTTTCTTT. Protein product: CATGGGRRSEAFF. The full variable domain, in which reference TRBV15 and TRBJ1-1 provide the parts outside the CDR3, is DAMVIQNPRYQVTQFGKPVTLSCSQTLNHNVMYWYQQKSSQAPKLLFHYYDKDFNNEADTPDNFQSRRPNTSFCFLDIRSPGLGDTAMYLCATGGGRRSEAFFGQGTRLTVV.

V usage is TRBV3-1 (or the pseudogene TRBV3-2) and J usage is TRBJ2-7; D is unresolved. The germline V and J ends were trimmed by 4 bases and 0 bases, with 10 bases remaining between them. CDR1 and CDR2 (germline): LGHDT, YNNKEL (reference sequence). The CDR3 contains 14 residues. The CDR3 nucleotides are TGTGCCAGCAGCCTTTACCTCAGCTCCTACGAGCAGTACTTC. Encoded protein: CASSLYLSSYEQYF.

CDR3 loop: CASSLSHATYEQYF. For the CDR3, the DNA is TGTGCCAGCAGCTTATCACATGCGACCTACGAGCAGTACTTC. The rearrangement joins TRBV7-9 to TRBJ2-7; D is undetermined. From germline, CDR1 is SEHNR and CDR2 FQNEAQ (reference sequence). V was pared by 2 bases and J by 2 bases, with 10 bases between. This CDR3 contains 14 residues.

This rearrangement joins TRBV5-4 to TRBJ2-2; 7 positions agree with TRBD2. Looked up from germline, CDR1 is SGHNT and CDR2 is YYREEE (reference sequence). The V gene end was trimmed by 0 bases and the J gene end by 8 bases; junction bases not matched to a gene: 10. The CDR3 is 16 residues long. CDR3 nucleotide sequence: TGTGCCAGCAGCTTGGCAGGGAGGGGCACCACGGGGGAGCTGTTTTTT. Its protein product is CASSLAGRGTTGELFF.

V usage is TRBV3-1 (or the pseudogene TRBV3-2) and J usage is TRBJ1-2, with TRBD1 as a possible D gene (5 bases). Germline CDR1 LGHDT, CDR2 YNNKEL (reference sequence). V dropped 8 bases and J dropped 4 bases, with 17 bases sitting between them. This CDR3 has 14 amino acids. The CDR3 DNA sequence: TGTGCCAGCGGTACGGTGGGGGGGGTCTATGGCTACACCTTC. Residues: CASGTVGGVYGYTF.

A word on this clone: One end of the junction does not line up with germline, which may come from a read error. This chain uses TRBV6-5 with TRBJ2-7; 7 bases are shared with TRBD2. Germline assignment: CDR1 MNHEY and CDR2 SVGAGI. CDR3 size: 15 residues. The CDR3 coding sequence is TGTGCCAGCAGTCACTCGGTCGGGGGGAGCTACGAGCAGTACTTC. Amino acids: CASSHSVGGSYEQYF.

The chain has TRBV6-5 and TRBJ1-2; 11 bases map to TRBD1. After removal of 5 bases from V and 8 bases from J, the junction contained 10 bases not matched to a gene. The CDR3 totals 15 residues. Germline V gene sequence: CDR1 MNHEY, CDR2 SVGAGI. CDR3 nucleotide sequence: TGTGCCAGCAGTCCTGTGGACAGGGGGCATAAAGGCTACACCTTC. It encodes CASSPVDRGHKGYTF.

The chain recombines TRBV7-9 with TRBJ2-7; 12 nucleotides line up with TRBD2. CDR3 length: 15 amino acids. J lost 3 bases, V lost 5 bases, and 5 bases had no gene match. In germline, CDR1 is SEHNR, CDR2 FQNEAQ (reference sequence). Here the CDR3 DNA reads TGTGCCAGCAGCCGACTAGCGGGAGAGAGCTACGAGCAGTACTTC. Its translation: CASSRLAGESYEQYF. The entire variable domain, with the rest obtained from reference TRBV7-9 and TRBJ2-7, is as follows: DTGVSQNPRHKITKRGQNVTFRCDPISEHNRLYWYRQTLGQGPEFLTYFQNEAQLEKSRLLSDRFSAERPKGSFSTLEIQRTEQGDSAMYLCASSRLAGESYEQYFGPGTRLTVT.

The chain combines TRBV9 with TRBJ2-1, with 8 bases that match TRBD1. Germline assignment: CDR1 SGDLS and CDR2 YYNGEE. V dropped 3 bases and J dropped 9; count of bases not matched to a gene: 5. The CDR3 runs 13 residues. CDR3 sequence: CASSAAGGGEQFF. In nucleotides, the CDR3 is TGTGCCAGCAGCGCTGCAGGGGGCGGTGAGCAGTTCTTC.

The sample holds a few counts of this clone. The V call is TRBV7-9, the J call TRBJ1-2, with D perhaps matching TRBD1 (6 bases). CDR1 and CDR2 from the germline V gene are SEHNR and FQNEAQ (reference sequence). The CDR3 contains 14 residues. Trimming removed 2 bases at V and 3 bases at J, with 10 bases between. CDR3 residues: CASSLRGNDYGYTF. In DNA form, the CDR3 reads TGTGCCAGCAGCTTAAGGGGGAACGACTATGGCTACACCTTC.

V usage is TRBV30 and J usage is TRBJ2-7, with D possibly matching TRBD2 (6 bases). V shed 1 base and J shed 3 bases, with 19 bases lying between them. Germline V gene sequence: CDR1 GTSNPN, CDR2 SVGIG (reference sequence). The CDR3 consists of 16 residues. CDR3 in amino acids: CAWSAVALGGGYEQYF. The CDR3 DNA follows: TGTGCCTGGAGTGCCGTAGCGTTGGGAGGAGGCTACGAGCAGTACTTC.

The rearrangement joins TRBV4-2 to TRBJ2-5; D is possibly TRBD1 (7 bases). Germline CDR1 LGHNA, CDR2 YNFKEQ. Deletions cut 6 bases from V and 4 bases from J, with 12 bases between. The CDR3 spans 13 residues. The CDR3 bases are TGTGCCAGCAGTCCAGGGGGGCTAGAGACCCAGTACTTC. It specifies CASSPGGLETQYF.

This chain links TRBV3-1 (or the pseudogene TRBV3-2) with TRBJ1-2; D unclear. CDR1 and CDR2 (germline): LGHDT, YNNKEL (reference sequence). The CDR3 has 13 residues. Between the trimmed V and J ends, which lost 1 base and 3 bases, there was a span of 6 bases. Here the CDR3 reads CASSQAYDYGYTF. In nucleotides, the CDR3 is TGTGCCAGCAGCCAAGCGTACGACTATGGCTACACCTTC.

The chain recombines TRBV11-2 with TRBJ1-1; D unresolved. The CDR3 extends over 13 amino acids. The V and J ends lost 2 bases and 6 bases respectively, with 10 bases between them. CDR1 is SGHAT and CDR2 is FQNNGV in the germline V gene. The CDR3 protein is CASSLNQQAEAFF. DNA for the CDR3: TGTGCCAGCAGCTTAAATCAGCAGGCTGAAGCTTTCTTT.

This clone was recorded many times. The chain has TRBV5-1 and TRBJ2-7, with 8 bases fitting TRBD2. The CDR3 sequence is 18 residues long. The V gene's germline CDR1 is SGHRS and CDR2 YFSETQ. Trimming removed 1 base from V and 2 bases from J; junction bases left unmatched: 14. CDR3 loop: CASSLPHLPGLVAYEQYF. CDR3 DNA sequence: TGCGCCAGCAGCTTGCCCCACCTGCCGGGACTAGTCGCCTACGAGCAGTACTTC.

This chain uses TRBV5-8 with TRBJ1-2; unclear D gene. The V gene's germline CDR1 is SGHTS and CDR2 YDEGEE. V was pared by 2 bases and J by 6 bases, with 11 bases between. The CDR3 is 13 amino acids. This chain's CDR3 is CASSFQEDDGYTF. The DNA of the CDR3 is TGTGCCAGCAGCTTCCAGGAGGATGATGGCTACACCTTC.

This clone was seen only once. CDR3 sequence reads: CASSQAGKGGLGNTIYF. The CDR3 nucleotides are TGCGCCAGCAGCCAGGCCGGAAAAGGGGGTCTTGGAAACACCATATATTTT. The chain is built from TRBV4-1 and TRBJ1-3; the D gene is possibly TRBD1 (6 bases). The V end lost 3 bases, the J end lost 3 bases, and 18 bases lay between the germline ends. Germline V gives CDR1 MGHRA, CDR2 YSYEKL. The CDR3 consists of 17 residues.

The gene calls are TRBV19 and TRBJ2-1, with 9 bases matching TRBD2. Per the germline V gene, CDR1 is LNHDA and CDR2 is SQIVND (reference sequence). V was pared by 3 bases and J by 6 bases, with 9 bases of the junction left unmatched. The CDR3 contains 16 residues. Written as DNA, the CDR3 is TGTGCCAGTAGTATCCTATCAGCGGGAGGTGGCAATGAGCAGTTCTTC. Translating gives CASSILSAGGGNEQFF. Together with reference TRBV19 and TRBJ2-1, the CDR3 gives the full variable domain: DGGITQSPKYLFRKEGQNVTLSCEQNLNHDAMYWYRQDPGQGLRLIYYSQIVNDFQKGDIAEGYSVSREKKESFPLTVTSAQKNPTAFYLCASSILSAGGGNEQFFGPGTRLTVL.

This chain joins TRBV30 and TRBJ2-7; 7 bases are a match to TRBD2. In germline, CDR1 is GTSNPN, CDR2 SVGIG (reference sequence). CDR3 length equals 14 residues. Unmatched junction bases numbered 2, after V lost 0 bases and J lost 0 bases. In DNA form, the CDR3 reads TGTGCCTGGAGTGTGGCTAGCGGCTCCTACGAGCAGTACTTC. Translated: CAWSVASGSYEQYF.

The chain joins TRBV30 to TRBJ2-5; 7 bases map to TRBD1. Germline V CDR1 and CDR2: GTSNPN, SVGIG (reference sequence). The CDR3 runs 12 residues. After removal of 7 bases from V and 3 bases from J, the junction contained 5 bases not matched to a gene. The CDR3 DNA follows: TGTGCCTTCGGACAGGCGAAAGAGACCCAGTACTTC. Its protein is CAFGQAKETQYF.

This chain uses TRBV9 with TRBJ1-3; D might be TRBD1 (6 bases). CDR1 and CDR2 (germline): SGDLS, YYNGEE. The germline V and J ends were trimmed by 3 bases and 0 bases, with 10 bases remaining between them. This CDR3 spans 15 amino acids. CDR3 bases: TGTGCCAGCAGCGGTACAGGGAACTCTGGAAACACCATATATTTT. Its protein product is CASSGTGNSGNTIYF.

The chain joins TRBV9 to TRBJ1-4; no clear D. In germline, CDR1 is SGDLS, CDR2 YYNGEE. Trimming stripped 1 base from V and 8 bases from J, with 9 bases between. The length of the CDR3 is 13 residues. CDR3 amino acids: CASSVRQGEKLFF. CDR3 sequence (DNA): TGTGCCAGCAGCGTACGTCAAGGGGAAAAACTGTTTTTT.

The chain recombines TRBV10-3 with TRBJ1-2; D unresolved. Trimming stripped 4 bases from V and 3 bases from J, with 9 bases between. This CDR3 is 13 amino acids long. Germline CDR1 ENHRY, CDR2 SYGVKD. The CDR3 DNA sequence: TGTGCCATCAGTGTTTACAAGGACTATGGCTACACCTTC. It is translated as CAISVYKDYGYTF.